The 6 T cell receptor beta chains given below trace back to one sample, sequenced in a study of OX40 agonist ivuxolimab in advanced cancers. Generated by immunoSEQ multiplex PCR, the TCRdb table keeps only in-frame clones and is missing some. The sample includes 50,000 or so clones, about 90% of them seen just once. The source material was CD4+ or CD8+ T cells sorted from blood, sampled in a trial of the OX40 agonist ivuxolimab. Receptors were obtained from an adult with an advanced solid tumor such as melanoma, head and neck, liver or kidney cancer.

This chain uses TRBV18 with TRBJ1-3; D ambiguous. In germline, CDR1 is KGHSH, CDR2 LQKENI. This CDR3 is built from 18 residues. Trimming shortened V by 1 base and J by 0 bases, and 16 bases separated the two germline ends. CDR3 bases: TGTGCCAGCTCACCACGTCCTTTTGAACCCAGCTCTGGAAACACCATATATTTT. This encodes CASSPRPFEPSSGNTIYF.

This clone has only one observation. The rearrangement uses TRBV6-6 and TRBJ2-6; tentatively, D is TRBD2 (6 bases). Per germline, CDR1 MNHNY and CDR2 SVGAGI (reference sequence). This CDR3 has 15 amino acids. V gave up 8 bases and J gave up 4 bases, with 15 bases separating them. The CDR3 region is CASGPGSSGANVLTF. CDR3 bases: TGTGCCAGCGGACCCGGGAGTAGCGGGGCCAACGTCCTGACTTTC.

The rearrangement uses TRBV6-1 and TRBJ2-2; the match to TRBD2 covers 12 bases. Germline V gene sequence: CDR1 MNHNS, CDR2 SASEGT. Unmatched junction bases numbered 6, after V lost 6 bases and J lost 4 bases. This CDR3 region has 16 residues. CDR3 protein: CASRELAGGRTGELFF. The CDR3 DNA follows: TGTGCCAGCAGGGAACTAGCGGGAGGCCGCACCGGGGAGCTGTTTTTT.

The chain is built from TRBV27 and TRBJ2-6, with D possibly being TRBD2 (5 bases). The length of the CDR3 is 17 residues. Per the germline V gene, CDR1 is MNHEY and CDR2 is SMNVEV (reference sequence). With 5 bases removed from V and 4 bases from J, the gap between germline ends came to 18 bases. CDR3 loop: CASSPRGLPGGANVLTF. In nucleotides, the CDR3 is TGTGCCAGCAGTCCCCGAGGACTGCCGGGAGGGGCCAACGTCCTGACTTTC.

The rearrangement links TRBV6-5 to TRBJ1-4; a possible D gene is TRBD1 (5 bases). Germline V lookup: CDR1 MNHEY, CDR2 SVGAGI. The CDR3 covers 13 residues. V was trimmed by 5 bases and J by 5 bases, leaving 9 bases between them. CDR3 in amino acids: CASSPQGNEKLFF. The CDR3 region has the DNA TGTGCCAGCAGTCCTCAGGGAAATGAAAAACTGTTTTTT.

The V call is TRBV7-6, the J call TRBJ2-2; D gene uncertain. CDR1 is SGHVS, CDR2 FNYEAQ, per germline. Deletions cut 7 bases from V and 7 bases from J, with 10 bases between. This CDR3 is built from 12 residues. CDR3 in amino acids: CASTPQVGELFF. The CDR3 nucleotides read TGTGCCAGCACCCCCCAGGTCGGGGAGCTGTTTTTT.